This is a list of T cell receptor beta chains from one sample in a study of human T cells and chemical hapten exposure. TCRdb processed the RACE reads anew with MiXCR; each CDR3 protein has one entry. The repertoire consists of fewer than 90,000 distinct CDR3 sequences, with around 7% occurring once and the leading ten covering 1% to 1.5%. This material consisted of whole blood, taken in connection with sensitization to the hapten diphenylcyclopropenone (DPC). These receptors all stem from a woman in her twenties or thirties with alopecia areata. Some clones in this sample may be carry-over from other donors' samples. The CDR3 runs from the conserved cysteine through the conserved F or W. A D gene is named only where the DNA matches it firmly. The size entry is marked missing in some rows and otherwise reads once, few, many or a size class.

J gene | clone size | V gene | D gene | CDR3 protein | CDR3 DNA
TRBJ2-6 | many | TRBV5-1 | . | CASSLRQNSGANVLTF | TGCGCCAGCAGCCTCCGACAGAACTCTGGGGCCAACGTCCTGACTTTC
TRBJ1-1 | many | TRBV3-1 | . | CASSQVPGKSEAFF | TGTGCCAGCAGCCAAGTCCCAGGGAAATCTGAAGCTTTCTTT
TRBJ1-1 | . | TRBV12-3/TRBV12-4 | TRBD1 | CASSIPYRTGNTEAFF | TGTGCCAGCAGTATCCCCTACCGGACAGGGAACACTGAAGCTTTCTTT
TRBJ1-6 | . | TRBV5-4 | . | CASSLGPLGSSYNSPLHF | TGTGCCAGCAGCTTGGGGCCCTTAGGGAGCTCCTATAATTCACCCCTCCACTTT
TRBJ2-7 | many | TRBV7-2 | . | CASSLDFGSYEQYF | TGTGCCAGCAGCCTCGACTTCGGCTCCTACGAGCAGTACTTC
TRBJ2-1 | . | TRBV3-1 | TRBD2 | CASSHRLAGNNEQFF | TGTGCCAGCAGCCACCGGCTAGCGGGGAACAATGAGCAGTTCTTC
TRBJ2-7 | many | TRBV6-6 | . | CASSTGFPYEQYF | TGTGCCAGCAGTACAGGGTTCCCCTACGAGCAGTACTTC
TRBJ2-3 | many | TRBV7-2 | TRBD2 | CASSRGGAGDTQYF | TGTGCCAGCAGCCGCGGGGGGGCTGGAGATACGCAGTATTTT
TRBJ1-5 | many | TRBV30 | . | CAWSVGTSNQPQHF | TGTGCCTGGAGTGTCGGGACGTCCAATCAGCCCCAGCATTTT
TRBJ1-2 | many | TRBV6-1 | . | CASTTSSSGYTF | TGTGCCAGCACCACCTCCAGCTCCGGCTACACCTTC
TRBJ2-1 | many | TRBV24-1 | . | CATSDTTDNEQFF | TGTGCCACCAGTGATACCACGGACAATGAGCAGTTCTTC
TRBJ2-1 | many | TRBV20-1 | TRBD2 | CSARDRAGGPFDEQFF | TGCAGTGCTAGAGATCGAGCGGGGGGGCCGTTCGATGAGCAGTTCTTC
TRBJ2-2 | few | TRBV9 | TRBD2 | CASSPRVAGGGDTGELFF | TGTGCCAGCAGCCCCCGAGTAGCGGGGGGAGGGGACACCGGGGAGCTGTTTTTT
TRBJ2-1 | many | TRBV2 | . | CASSGLMSRGEQFF | TGTGCCAGCAGCGGACTAATGTCTCGGGGTGAGCAGTTCTTC
TRBJ1-1 | few | TRBV14 | . | CASTGRLGENTEAFF | TGTGCCAGCACCGGGAGACTGGGCGAAAACACTGAAGCTTTCTTT
TRBJ2-5 | many | TRBV9 | TRBD2 | CASSVEGSGGKETQYF | TGTGCCAGCAGCGTAGAGGGGAGCGGGGGGAAGGAGACCCAGTACTTC
TRBJ2-3 | many | TRBV9 | . | CASSVEASDTQYF | TGTGCCAGCAGCGTAGAGGCCAGCGATACGCAGTATTTT
TRBJ2-7 | many | TRBV6-2/TRBV6-3 | . | CASSSSGTTYEQYF | TGTGCCAGCAGTTCCTCCGGGACAACCTACGAGCAGTACTTC
TRBJ2-7 | few | TRBV6-5 | . | CASSYLTLGGATEQYF | TGTGCCAGCAGTTACTTAACGCTCGGGGGCGCGACCGAGCAGTACTTC
TRBJ1-1 | many | TRBV18 | . | CASSPKPKTGNTEAFF | TGTGCCAGCTCACCAAAACCCAAAACCGGGAACACTGAAGCTTTCTTT
TRBJ2-2 | few | TRBV19 | TRBD1 | CASSTLGQGANTGELFF | TGTGCCAGTAGTACCCTCGGACAGGGGGCCAACACCGGGGAGCTGTTTTTT
TRBJ2-7 | many | TRBV20-1 | . | CSAPGASYEQYF | TGCAGTGCTCCCGGAGCCTCCTACGAGCAGTACTTC
TRBJ2-7 | many | TRBV5-6 | TRBD2 | CASSGGGGSVHEQYF | TGTGCCAGCAGCGGAGGCGGGGGTTCGGTTCACGAGCAGTACTTC
TRBJ1-1 | many | TRBV5-1 | TRBD1 | CASSLRTGGTEAFF | TGCGCCAGCAGCCTACGGACAGGGGGCACTGAAGCTTTCTTT
TRBJ2-3 | few | TRBV7-9 | . | CASSSLGTTDTQYF | TGTGCCAGCAGCTCACTGGGGACCACAGATACGCAGTATTTT
TRBJ1-1 | few | TRBV5-1 | . | CASGTDGLNTEAFF | TGCGCCAGCGGGACGGACGGGCTGAACACTGAAGCTTTCTTT
TRBJ1-1 | . | TRBV10-3 | . | CAISEVEMNTEAFF | TGTGCCATCAGTGAGGTGGAGATGAACACTGAAGCTTTCTTT
TRBJ1-1 | many | TRBV20-1 | TRBD1 | CSVGQGNTEAFF | TGCAGTGTGGGACAGGGGAACACTGAAGCTTTCTTT
TRBJ2-7 | . | TRBV27 | . | CASSRGGVNSEQYF | TGTGCCAGCAGTCGAGGAGGGGTTAATAGCGAGCAGTACTTC
TRBJ2-7 | many | TRBV11-2 | . | CASSYRRLVGSYEQYF | TGTGCCAGCAGCTATAGACGTCTCGTAGGCTCCTACGAGCAGTACTTC
TRBJ1-6 | many | TRBV11-2 | TRBD1 | CASSLGGTADSPLHF | TGTGCCAGCAGCTTAGGGGGGACAGCCGATTCACCCCTCCACTTT
TRBJ2-7 | many | TRBV20-1 | TRBD2 | CSARLAGLRDEQYF | TGCAGTGCAAGACTAGCGGGTTTAAGGGACGAGCAGTACTTC
TRBJ1-3 | few | TRBV5-1 | TRBD1 | CASSIGTGAFGGNTIYF | TGCGCCAGCAGCATCGGGACAGGGGCCTTTGGGGGAAACACCATATATTTT
TRBJ1-1 | . | TRBV7-2 | . | CASSFAGLYTEAFF | TGTGCCAGCAGCTTCGCAGGTCTGTACACTGAAGCTTTCTTT
TRBJ2-1 | many | TRBV20-1 | TRBD2 | CSARVSGGRSYNEQFF | TGCAGTGCTAGAGTTAGCGGGGGCCGTTCCTACAATGAGCAGTTCTTC